This T cell receptor (beta chain) was identified during a study of T cell repertoires in ileal Crohn's disease. The overall study: Patients had a median approximately 7.5-year disease duration, and approximately 35% were active smokers.

This table comes from immunoSEQ multiplex PCR, and its TCRdb copy is limited to in-frame clones, with some not included. This table holds 2,000 to 2,500 clones, just under 95% found once. CDR3 size: 11 residues. Deletions cut 4 bases from V and 9 bases from J, with 10 bases between. CDR1 SGHTA and CDR2 FQGTGA come from the germline V gene. This chain links TRBV7-3 with TRBJ2-7, with D unresolved. The TCR comes from an adult with Crohn's disease. The specimen sequenced was ileal tissue. In nucleotides, the CDR3 is TGTGCCAGCAGCTCGGCCTCGGGGCAGTACTTC. This encodes CASSSASGQYF.